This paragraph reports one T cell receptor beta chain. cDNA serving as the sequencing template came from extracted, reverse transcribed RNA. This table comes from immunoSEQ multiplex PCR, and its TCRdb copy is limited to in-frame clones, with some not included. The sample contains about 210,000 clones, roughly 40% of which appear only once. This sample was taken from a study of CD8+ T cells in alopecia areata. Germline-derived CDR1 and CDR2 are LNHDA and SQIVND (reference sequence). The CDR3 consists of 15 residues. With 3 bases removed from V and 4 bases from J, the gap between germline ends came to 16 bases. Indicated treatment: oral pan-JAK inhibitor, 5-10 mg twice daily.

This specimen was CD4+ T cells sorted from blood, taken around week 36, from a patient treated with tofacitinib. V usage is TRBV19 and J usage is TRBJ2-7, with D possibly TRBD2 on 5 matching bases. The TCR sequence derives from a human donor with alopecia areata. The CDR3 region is CASSMTQGGLYEQYF. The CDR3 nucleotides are TGTGCCAGTAGTATGACTCAAGGCGGGTTATACGAGCAGTACTTC.